This T cell receptor beta chain was observed in a study of CD8 T cells in ankylosing spondylitis. General observations from the study: A TCR beta motif of several highly homologous variants seemed to mark ankylosing spondylitis blood. Disease-linked clones were found to be CD8+ and relatively rare in peripheral blood. Reportedly, matched ankylosing spondylitis synovial fluid was significantly enriched for disease-linked clones.

For TCR beta, libraries came from quantitative 5'-RACE with molecular barcodes. Each CDR3 protein is one row after TCRdb ran MiXCR on the 5' RACE reads. The sample lists roughly 250,000 distinct CDR3 sequences, about 10% occurring once. This clonotype was observed at least ten times. What it recognizes is unknown. The junction departs from germline at one end; a sequencing error may be responsible. The CDR3 length is 11 residues. The germline gives CDR1 SGHTA, CDR2 FQGNSA. This chain connects TRBV7-2 to TRBJ2-3; weak D call: TRBD1 (5 bases). The specimen was blood, either unsorted or a sorted T cell fraction (not recorded which). This TCR came from a male donor with ankylosing spondylitis or in good health (not recorded which). CDR3 protein: CASSHELTEFF. CDR3 DNA sequence: TGTGCCAGCAGCCACGAACTGACAGAATTTTTT.